This T cell receptor (beta chain) was documented in a study of blood T cell repertoires in COVID-19. Study summary: Researchers got acute and convalescent COVID-19 samples from the United States, Italy and Spain.

In the source study's methods: Counts of nucleated cells, estimated from reference gene primer amplification, were obtained. Using immunoSEQ multiplex PCR, the repertoire was profiled, and TCRdb retains in-frame clones only, with some absent. V and J calls and clone size are copied from that table; D and trimming were computed from the DNA. The sample records about 260,000 clones, about 87% being singletons. Participants were aged about 18 to 100 years from 20 to 30 US areas. V lost 0 bases and J lost 5; bases outside the gene matches: 7. From germline, CDR1 is GTSNPN and CDR2 SVGIG (reference sequence). The CDR3 has 15 residues.

This sequence joins TRBV30 and TRBJ2-7, with TRBD1 matching 10 bases. The sequence was collected from a woman between 45 and 65 years old who had recovered from COVID-19. The sample comprised PBMCs or T cells enriched from blood (not recorded which). The DNA of the CDR3 is TGTGCCTGGAGTGTAGGAGGGACAGGGGTCGACGAGCAGTACTTC. The encoded protein is CAWSVGGTGVDEQYF.